What follows are 6 T cell receptor beta chains derived from one specimen sequenced in a study of blood T cell repertoires in COVID-19. Here immunoSEQ multiplex PCR was the method, and the copy in TCRdb shows in-frame clones only, minus some. The sample has around 180,000 clones; roughly 91% are singletons. Material for sequencing was peripheral blood. All receptors derive from a human donor in a cohort sampled during active COVID-19.

The chain couples TRBV19 to TRBJ1-2; TRBD1 aligns across 7 bases. V dropped 4 bases and J dropped 5; count of bases not matched to a gene: 16. CDR1 LNHDA and CDR2 SQIVND come from the germline V gene (reference sequence). CDR3 size: 17 residues. CDR3 sequence (DNA): TGTGCCAGTAGTACTCGACAGGGATATACCCCACCATATGGCTACACCTTC. This translates into CASSTRQGYTPPYGYTF.

The J gene is TRBJ2-3, the V gene TRBV15, with 8 bases that match TRBD2. Germline V gene sequence: CDR1 LNHNV, CDR2 YYDKDF (reference sequence). The V and J ends lost 6 bases and 4 bases, in that order; junction bases with no gene match: 12. The CDR3 is 16 residues long. The DNA for the CDR3 is TGTGCCACCAGAGAAAAGGCGGGAGGTGCTCCAGATACGCAGTATTTT. Its protein is CATREKAGGAPDTQYF.

The chain recombines TRBV27 with TRBJ2-7; TRBD1 aligns across 9 bases. The CDR3 sequence is 14 residues long. Germline CDR1 is MNHEY and CDR2 is SMNVEV (reference sequence). With 0 bases clipped from V and 6 bases from J, the junction kept 3 bases outside the gene matches. The CDR3 sequence is CASSLSGTGIEQYF. The CDR3, as DNA: TGTGCCAGCAGTTTATCCGGGACAGGGATCGAGCAGTACTTC.

V is TRBV5-6 and J is TRBJ1-3; tentative D call: TRBD1 (5 bases). V shed 1 base and J shed 4 bases, with 9 bases lying between them. This CDR3 is built from 14 residues. CDR1 and CDR2 (germline): SGHDT, YYEEEE. CDR3 loop: CASSLLGVGNTIYF. The CDR3 region has the DNA TGTGCCAGCAGCTTGTTAGGGGTAGGAAACACCATATATTTT. Based on the CDR3 plus reference TRBV5-6 and TRBJ1-3, the full variable domain is DAGVTQSPTHLIKTRGQQVTLRCSPKSGHDTVSWYQQALGQGPQFIFQYYEEEERQRGNFPDRFSGHQFPNYSSELNVNALLLGDSALYLCASSLLGVGNTIYFGEGSWLTVV.

The chain has TRBV4-3 and TRBJ1-2; D possibly corresponds to TRBD1 (5 bases). V shed 1 base and J shed 1 base, with 16 bases lying between them. The length of the CDR3 is 17 residues. The germline V gene has CDR1 LGHNA and CDR2 YSLEER. CDR3 residues: CASSQAPYQTDNYGYTF. The DNA of the CDR3 is TGCGCCAGCAGCCAAGCTCCGTACCAGACAGATAACTATGGCTACACCTTC.

This rearrangement joins TRBV7-8 to TRBJ2-1, with D perhaps matching TRBD2 (5 bases). V was trimmed by 2 bases and J by 9 bases, leaving 8 bases between them. CDR1 is SGHVS, CDR2 FQNEAQ, per germline. The CDR3 sequence is 12 residues long. The CDR3 DNA sequence: TGTGCCAGCAGCTTACGGGGAGCTGAGCAGTTCTTC. Translating it yields CASSLRGAEQFF.